This TCR beta chain stems from a study of identical twins. Unique molecular identifiers were in the cDNA, with template-switch universal primer binding. Using its own MiXCR run on the 5' RACE reads, TCRdb lists one record per CDR3 protein. The sample contains 250,000 to 300,000 distinct CDR3 sequences, more than 8% of which appear only once. There are 13 residues in the CDR3. Germline-derived CDR1 and CDR2 are SQVTM and ANQGSEA. The V gene lost 4 bases and the J gene lost 4 bases, with 11 bases spanning the gap. This clonotype was seen at least ten times. The same specimen was also included in a second study, on yellow fever vaccine responses in identical twins.

The sequencing input was CD8+ T cells sorted from blood. This chain connects TRBV29-1 to TRBJ2-1, with D possibly TRBD1 on 5 matching bases. This sequence was found in a woman aged 18-35 years in good health. The CDR3 is CSVVRETYNEQFF. CDR3 sequence (DNA): TGCAGCGTTGTCAGGGAAACTTACAATGAGCAGTTCTTC.